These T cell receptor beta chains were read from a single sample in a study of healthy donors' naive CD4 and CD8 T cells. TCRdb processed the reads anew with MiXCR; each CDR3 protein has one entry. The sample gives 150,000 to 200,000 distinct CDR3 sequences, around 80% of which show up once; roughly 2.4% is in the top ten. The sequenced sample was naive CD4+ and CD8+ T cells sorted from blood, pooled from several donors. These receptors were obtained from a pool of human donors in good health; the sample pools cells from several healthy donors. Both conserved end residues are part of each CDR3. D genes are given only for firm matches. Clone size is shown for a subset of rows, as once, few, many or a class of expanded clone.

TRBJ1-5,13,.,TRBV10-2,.,TGCGCCAGCAGTGACAGGAGCAATCAGCCCCAGCATTTT,CASSDRSNQPQHF
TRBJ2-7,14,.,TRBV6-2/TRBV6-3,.,TGTGCCAGCAGTTCCATCGGGACGCACTACGAGCAGTACTTC,CASSSIGTHYEQYF
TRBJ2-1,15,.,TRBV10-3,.,TGTGCCATCAGTGAGCCCCACTCGAGAGGCAATGAGCAGTTCTTC,CAISEPHSRGNEQFF
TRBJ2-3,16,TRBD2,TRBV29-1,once,TGCAGCGCTTCCCCCGGGACTAGCGGGGGTGATGATACGCAGTATTTT,CSASPGTSGGDDTQYF
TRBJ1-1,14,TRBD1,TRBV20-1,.,TGCAGTGCTAGAGACCCTGGGACAGGCACTGAAGCTTTCTTT,CSARDPGTGTEAFF
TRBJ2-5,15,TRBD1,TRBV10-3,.,TGTGCCATCAGCCCCGGGACAGGGAGCGGAGAGACCCAGTACTTC,CAISPGTGSGETQYF
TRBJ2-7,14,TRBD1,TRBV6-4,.,TGTGCCAGCAGTGGGGTCAGGGGGACCTACGAGCAGTACTTC,CASSGVRGTYEQYF
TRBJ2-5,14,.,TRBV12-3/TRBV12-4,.,TGTGCCAGCAGCCTCCCGGGGGACCAAGAGACCCAGTACTTC,CASSLPGDQETQYF
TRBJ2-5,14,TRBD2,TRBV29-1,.,TGCAGCGTTGAAACTAGCGGGAGCGGAGAGACCCAGTACTTC,CSVETSGSGETQYF
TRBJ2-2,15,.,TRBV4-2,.,TGTGCCAGCAGCCAAGTGTCCCTGGACACCGGGGAGCTGTTTTTT,CASSQVSLDTGELFF
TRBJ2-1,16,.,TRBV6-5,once,TGTGCCAGCAGTTACACCCGCCCTAGTATCTACAATGAGCAGTTCTTC,CASSYTRPSIYNEQFF
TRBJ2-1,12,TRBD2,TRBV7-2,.,TGTGCCTCGCGGGAGAACTACAATGAGCAGTTCTTC,CASRENYNEQFF
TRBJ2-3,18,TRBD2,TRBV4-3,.,TGCGCCAGCAGTCAAGTAGCTGCTAGCGGGGTTAGCACAGATACGCAGTATTTT,CASSQVAASGVSTDTQYF